This is a list of T cell receptor beta chains from one sample in a study of PD-1 blockade in classical Hodgkin lymphoma. Sequenced by immunoSEQ multiplex PCR; TCRdb stores in-frame clones only, minus some. The table records under 130,000 clones, roughly 87% of them present only once. The material sequenced was peripheral blood mononuclear cells (PBMCs), taken before the fourth cycle of nivolumab. The receptors originated from a human donor with classical Hodgkin lymphoma. The CDR3 runs from the conserved cysteine through the conserved F or W. Fields, in order: J gene, V gene, CDR3 protein.

>TRBJ2-7|TRBV11-2
CASSSPATGWEQYF
>TRBJ2-7|TRBV4-1
CASSQKVPLEGQEQYF
>TRBJ1-5|TRBV7-2
CASSQSRGGQPQHF
>TRBJ1-1|TRBV28
CASSLYRGTEAFF
>TRBJ2-3|TRBV5-4
CASSLGTGGTDTQYF
>TRBJ2-5|TRBV11-3
CASSLDGTGQETQYF
>TRBJ2-5|TRBV11-3
CASSVGGLQETQYF
>TRBJ2-7|TRBV18
CASSPDSSNEQYF
>TRBJ2-3|TRBV5-4
CASSHRDRGQDTQYF
>TRBJ2-3|TRBV30
CAWSVHLADTQYF
>TRBJ1-5|TRBV30
CAWSSLGQPQHF
>TRBJ1-5|TRBV7-9
CASSSWTGVNQPQHF